This TCR beta chain was recorded in a study of identical twins. Unique molecular identifiers were present on the cDNA, which also gained a universal primer site by template switching. TCRdb independently ran MiXCR on the 5' RACE reads; one entry per CDR3 protein. The sample has some 730,000 distinct CDR3 sequences, 15% to 20% seen once. Whole-study findings and limits: In drawing conclusions, the study used cross-sectional statistical analysis and did not follow the same donors.

As to this clonotype: The antigen is unknown.

Looked up from germline, CDR1 is ENHRY and CDR2 is SYGVKD. The CDR3 has 11 residues. V was pared by 7 bases and J by 8 bases, with 11 bases between. This sample also appeared in a second study, on T cells expressing NK-cell markers. As that report states: The HCMV specificity of the expanded NKG2C+ T cell clones stayed unresolved.

The sample was PBMCs. The clonotype was recovered from a woman aged 18 to 35 in good health. The chain employs TRBV10-3 and TRBJ1-2; a possible D gene is TRBD1 (6 bases). Here the CDR3 reads CAINLGAGYTF. CDR3 nucleotide sequence: TGTGCCATCAATTTGGGGGCCGGCTACACCTTC.